These 8 T cell receptor beta chains originate from one sample sequenced in a study of T cells in Graves' hyperthyroidism and ophthalmopathy. TCR beta CDR3 regions were amplified from RNA. TCR CDR3 underwent first-round RT-PCR with the HTBI primer set. One entry per CDR3 protein results from TCRdb running MiXCR on the multiplex PCR reads. The table has 200,000 to 250,000 distinct CDR3 sequences, almost 25% seen once. The sample was blood. These receptor sequences come from a woman aged 40 to 50 with Graves' ophthalmopathy.

The rearrangement uses TRBV29-1 and TRBJ2-7, with TRBD1 matching 9 bases. Germline V gives CDR1 SQVTM, CDR2 ANQGSEA. The CDR3 runs to 14 residues. Trimming cost V 6 bases and J 2 bases; bases outside gene matches: 8. In DNA form, the CDR3 reads TGCAGCGTAGAACCGGGACAGGGTACCTACGAGCAGTACTTC. Translation gives CSVEPGQGTYEQYF.

This clonotype was seen a few times. A much larger clone sits a single nucleotide away, making a read error possible. The genes are TRBV28 and TRBJ2-4, with TRBD2 matching 14 bases. The length of the CDR3 is 17 residues. Looked up from germline, CDR1 is MDHEN and CDR2 is SYDVKM. The trim removed 7 bases at V and 5 bases at J, leaving 10 bases unmatched. The CDR3 DNA follows: TGTGCCAGCAATAGACTAGCGGGAGGGCGGGCCGAAAACATTCAGTACTTC. Translated, it gives CASNRLAGGRAENIQYF.

The chain combines TRBV27 with TRBJ2-7; a weak D match, TRBD1 (6 bases). The CDR3 sequence is 13 residues long. The germline V gene has CDR1 MNHEY and CDR2 SMNVEV (reference sequence). V lost 5 bases and J 6 bases, leaving 14 bases between the germline ends. The CDR3 region has the DNA TGTGCCAGCAGTGCCCAAACAGGGTTCGAGCAGTACTTC. Encoded protein: CASSAQTGFEQYF.

This clonotype was seen ten or more times. The V and J genes are TRBV18 and TRBJ1-5; D is ambiguous. V dropped 2 bases and J dropped 0 bases, with 11 bases sitting between them. Germline loops: CDR1 KGHSH, CDR2 LQKENI. CDR3 length: 16 residues. The CDR3 reads CASSPGEGPSNQPQHF. As DNA, the CDR3 is TGTGCCAGCTCACCAGGGGAGGGCCCTAGCAATCAGCCCCAGCATTTT.

This clonotype was counted at least ten times. The rearrangement links TRBV15 to TRBJ2-5; a weak D match, TRBD1 (5 bases). V lost 1 base to trimming and J lost 4 bases, with 13 bases between them. Per germline, CDR1 LNHNV and CDR2 YYDKDF (reference sequence). The CDR3 has 15 amino acids. CDR3 DNA sequence: TGTGCCACCAGCAGAGGCCAGACAGACGGAGAGACCCAGTACTTC. Its protein product is CATSRGQTDGETQYF. Variable domain in full (rest from reference TRBV15 and TRBJ2-5): DAMVIQNPRYQVTQFGKPVTLSCSQTLNHNVMYWYQQKSSQAPKLLFHYYDKDFNNEADTPDNFQSRRPNTSFCFLDIRSPGLGDTAMYLCATSRGQTDGETQYFGPGTRLLVL.

This clonotype was recorded many times. The rearrangement links TRBV7-6 to TRBJ1-1; 9 bases align to TRBD1. The CDR3 spans 14 residues. The trim removed 4 bases at V and 5 bases at J, leaving 5 bases unmatched. The germline V gene has CDR1 SGHVS and CDR2 FNYEAQ. CDR3 protein: CASSSQGARTEAFF. CDR3 nucleotides: TGTGCCAGCAGCTCACAGGGGGCGCGAACTGAAGCTTTCTTT.

This clonotype was observed many times. This rearrangement joins TRBV5-1 to TRBJ2-2; a weak D match, TRBD2 (6 bases). CDR3 length: 18 residues. Trimming shortened V by 0 bases and J by 0 bases, and 15 bases separated the two germline ends. Germline-derived CDR1 and CDR2 are SGHRS and YFSETQ. This CDR3 reads CASSLGGGKYANTGELFF. The CDR3 DNA reads TGCGCCAGCAGCTTGGGTGGAGGGAAATACGCGAACACCGGGGAGCTGTTTTTT.

In its sample, this clonotype was seen a few times. The chain combines TRBV6-1 with TRBJ2-7; D is possibly TRBD1 or TRBD2 (5 bases each). CDR1 and CDR2 (germline): MNHNS, SASEGT. CDR3 length: 12 residues. The V end lost 6 bases, the J end lost 7 bases, and 13 bases lay between the germline ends. The CDR3 region is CASRLMGTEQYF. DNA of the CDR3: TGTGCCAGCAGACTCATGGGGACGGAGCAGTACTTC.